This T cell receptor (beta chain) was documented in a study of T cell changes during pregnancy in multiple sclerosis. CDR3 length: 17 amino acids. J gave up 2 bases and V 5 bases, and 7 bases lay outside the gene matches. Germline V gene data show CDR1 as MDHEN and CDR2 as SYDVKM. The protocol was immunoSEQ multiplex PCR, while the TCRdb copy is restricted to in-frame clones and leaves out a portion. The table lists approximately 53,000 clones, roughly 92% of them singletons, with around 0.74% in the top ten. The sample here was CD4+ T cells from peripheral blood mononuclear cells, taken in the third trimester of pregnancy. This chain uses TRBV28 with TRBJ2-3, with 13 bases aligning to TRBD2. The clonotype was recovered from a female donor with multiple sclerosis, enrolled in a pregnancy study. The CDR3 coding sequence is TGTGCCAGCAGTCCGCGACTAGCGGGGGGATCCACAGATACGCAGTATTTT. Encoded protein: CASSPRLAGGSTDTQYF.